A single sample gave rise to the 2 T cell receptor beta chains below, sequenced in a study of blood T cell repertoires in COVID-19 (dated by TCRdb to the early 2020s). Library creation used the immunoSEQ multiplex PCR assay. TCRdb took over this immuneACCESS table, retaining in-frame rearrangements with V and J assigned. Such tables are incomplete; in checked studies, under half of the missing clones stem from an unresolved V gene, and the remainder is unexplained. Counted in this sample were about 230,000 clones; about four fifths of them appeared once. Jointly, the top ten make up about 9% of the sample. Sequences were obtained from peripheral blood. Receptor source: a man in his forties or fifties with active or convalescent COVID-19.

V is TRBV5-1 and J is TRBJ2-6, with 12 positions matching TRBD1. The CDR3 spans 20 residues. Losses at the gene ends were 0 bases for V and 0 bases for J; bases not matched to a gene: 7. CDR1 is SGHRS, CDR2 YFSETQ, per germline. The CDR3 DNA reads TGCGCCAGCAGCTTGGAGGGACAGGGGGCGCGGAGCTCTGGGGCCAACGTCCTGACTTTC. This gives the protein CASSLEGQGARSSGANVLTF.

The CDR3 DNA follows: TGTGCCAGTAGCGAACGTAGACAGTTCATGAACACTGAAGCTTTCTTT. It is translated as CASSERRQFMNTEAFF. The chain joins TRBV19 to TRBJ1-1; tentatively, D is TRBD1 (5 bases). Germline assignment: CDR1 LNHDA and CDR2 SQIVND (reference sequence). Trimming removed 6 bases at V and 0 bases at J, with 17 bases between. There are 16 residues in the CDR3.